The clone carrying this T cell receptor beta chain has a handful of counts. Antigen unknown. These data are taken from a study of cytomegalovirus exposure and HLA in healthy donors. Vbeta (60) and Jbeta (13) primers were used in the PCR. Produced via immunoSEQ multiplex PCR; TCRdb's table is partial and in-frame only. The sample has around 130,000 clones, about 80% seen once; the top ten hold 1.4% to 1.5%. Study-wide points: The study carried out a later analysis of TCR beta sequences. It associated approximately 15,000 of them with specific HLA alleles at a false discovery rate of 0.05.

The V gene lost 4 bases and the J gene lost 0 bases, with 12 bases spanning the gap. The CDR3 consists of 14 residues. CDR1 is SQVTM and CDR2 is ANQGSEA in the germline V gene. The V call is TRBV29-1, the J call TRBJ1-1; D is unclear. This clonotype was obtained from a woman aged 18-35 years in good health and CMV-seronegative. The specimen was PBMCs. CDR3 in DNA: TGCAGCGTTGTGGGCAGATTAATGAACACTGAAGCTTTCTTT. Protein sequence: CSVVGRLMNTEAFF.